This TCR beta chain emerged from a study of memory CD4+ T cells and cytomegalovirus serostatus. The sort gate was single viable CD3+CD4+CD8-CD45RO+ cells for memory CD4+ T cells. Donors' CMV status reflects serum IgG against pp150, pp28, p38, p52. V lost 8 bases and J 1 base, leaving 6 bases between the germline ends. Germline V gene lookup returns CDR1 SNHLY and CDR2 FYNNEI. The CDR3 sequence is 11 residues long. Clones were sequenced by immunoSEQ multiplex PCR, and TCRdb holds only the in-frame ones, with some missing. The table has around 44,000 clones, 60% to 85% seen once. The sequenced material came from memory CD4+ T cells from blood. The clonotype was recovered from an adult in good health and CMV-seronegative. The rearrangement links TRBV2 to TRBJ2-7; no clear D. CDR3 loop: CASVVSYEQYF. The CDR3 DNA follows: TGTGCCAGCGTGGTTTCCTACGAGCAGTACTTC.